These 5 T cell receptor beta chains share one sample of origin, sequenced in a study of CD8 T cells in ankylosing spondylitis. TCRdb ran MiXCR on the 5' RACE reads and lists one entry per CDR3 protein. The profile shows 700,000 or so distinct CDR3 sequences, over 15% of them singletons. Study observations and caveats: In ankylosing spondylitis blood, a motif of seven to nine highly homologous TCR beta variants appeared characteristic.

For these TCRs, the target antigens are not known. The sample taken for sequencing was blood, either unsorted or a sorted T cell fraction (not recorded which). The receptor source for this set is a male donor with ankylosing spondylitis.

The sample holds a few counts of this clonotype. The rearrangement links TRBV6-1 to TRBJ2-1, with D unclear. The CDR3 has 14 amino acids. CDR1 is MNHNS and CDR2 is SASEGT in the germline V gene. Trimming took 1 base from V and 2 from J, leaving 6 bases between them. CDR3 sequence (DNA): TGTGCCAGCAGTGAAGGGGGTCCCTACAATGAGCAGTTCTTC. Translation: CASSEGGPYNEQFF.

This clonotype was found many times. This rearrangement joins TRBV12-3 or TRBV12-4 to TRBJ1-1; possibly TRBD1 for D (6 bases). The CDR3 contains 17 residues. V shed 6 bases and J shed 1 base, with 21 bases lying between them. CDR3: CASRERDTRERNTEAFF. CDR3 sequence (DNA): TGTGCCAGCAGGGAACGGGACACCCGGGAGAGGAACACTGAAGCTTTCTTT.

This clonotype was detected a few times. The chain has TRBV20-1 and TRBJ1-5; D is perhaps TRBD1 (5 bases). CDR1 is DFQATT and CDR2 is SNEGSKA in the germline V gene (reference sequence). The V end was cut by 5 bases, the J end by 0 bases, with 17 bases between. The CDR3 runs 16 residues. The CDR3 coding sequence is TGCAGTGCTTCACGAGGGACCCGCCATAGCAATCAGCCCCAGCATTTT. Translating it yields CSASRGTRHSNQPQHF.

The V gene is TRBV4-3, the J gene TRBJ1-2; TRBD1 aligns across 9 bases. The germline gives CDR1 LGHNA, CDR2 YSLEER. The CDR3 is 15 residues long. Trimming cost V 4 bases and J 4 bases; bases outside gene matches: 7. Here the CDR3 reads CASSPGQGSSYGYTF. CDR3 bases: TGCGCCAGCAGCCCAGGACAGGGGTCCAGCTATGGCTACACCTTC.

The sample holds a few counts of this clonotype. This sequence joins TRBV5-1 and TRBJ2-1; 8 bases are shared with TRBD1. This CDR3 is built from 16 residues. Germline CDR1 SGHRS, CDR2 YFSETQ. The trim removed 4 bases at V and 5 bases at J, leaving 11 bases unmatched. As DNA, the CDR3 is TGCGCCAGCAGCGCGTCCGGGTACAGGGGGAACAATGAGCAGTTCTTC. Amino acids: CASSASGYRGNNEQFF.